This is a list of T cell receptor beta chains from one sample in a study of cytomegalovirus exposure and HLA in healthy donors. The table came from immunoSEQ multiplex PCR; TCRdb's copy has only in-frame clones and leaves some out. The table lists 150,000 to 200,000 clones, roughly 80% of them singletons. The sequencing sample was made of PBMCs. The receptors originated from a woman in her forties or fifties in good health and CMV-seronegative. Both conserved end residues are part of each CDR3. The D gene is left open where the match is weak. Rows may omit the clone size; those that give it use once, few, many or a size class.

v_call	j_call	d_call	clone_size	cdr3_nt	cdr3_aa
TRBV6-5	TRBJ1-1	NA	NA	TGTGCCAGCAGTTACTCGTCGAGCAGGGACACTGAAGCTTTCTTT	CASSYSSSRDTEAFF
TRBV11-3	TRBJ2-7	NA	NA	TGTGCCAGCAGCACACCGTACGGCGGGGGCGCGGGGGTCACCTACGAGCAGTACTTC	CASSTPYGGGAGVTYEQYF
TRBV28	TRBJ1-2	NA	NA	TGTGCCAGCAGTCCCCGGTCTGGGGGCCGGAAAGGGGGCTACACCTTC	CASSPRSGGRKGGYTF
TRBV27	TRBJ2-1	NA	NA	TGTGCCAGCAGTTCCCCCCAGGGGAGGGGGCAGTTCTTC	CASSSPQGRGQFF
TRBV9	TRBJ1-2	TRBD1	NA	TGTGCCAGCAGCCCAGGACAGGGATTCTCCTACACCTTC	CASSPGQGFSYTF
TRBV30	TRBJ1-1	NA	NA	TGTGCCTGGAGTTTCCGGGGGGGTTCTGAAGCTTTCTTT	CAWSFRGGSEAFF
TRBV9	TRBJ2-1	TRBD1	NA	TGTGCCAGCAGCGTCCAGGGGACAGGGGTTTACAATGAGCAGTTCTTC	CASSVQGTGVYNEQFF
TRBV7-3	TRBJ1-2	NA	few	TGTGCCAGCAGCTTAACCGGCAGCGTACCTAATTATGGCTACACCTTC	CASSLTGSVPNYGYTF
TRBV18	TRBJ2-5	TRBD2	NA	TGTGCCAGCTCACCACGCAGACTAGCGGGGCAAGAGACCCAGTACTTC	CASSPRRLAGQETQYF
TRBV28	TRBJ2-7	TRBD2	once	TGTGCCAGCAGTGGGGGACTAGCGGGAGTCTACGAGCAGTACTTC	CASSGGLAGVYEQYF
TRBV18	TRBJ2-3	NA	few	TGTGCCAGCTCAGGCTTCCCGTCTAGCACAGATACGCAGTATTTT	CASSGFPSSTDTQYF
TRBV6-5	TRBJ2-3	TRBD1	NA	TGTGCCAGCAGTTACACCACAGCGACAGGGGATACGCAGTATTTT	CASSYTTATGDTQYF
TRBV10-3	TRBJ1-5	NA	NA	TGTGCCATCAGTTCCAGGGGCGACAATCAGCCCCAGCATTTT	CAISSRGDNQPQHF
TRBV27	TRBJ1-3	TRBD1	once	TGTGCCAGCAGCCCGGGACAGCCCTCTGGAAACACCATATATTTT	CASSPGQPSGNTIYF
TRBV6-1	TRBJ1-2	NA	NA	TGTGCCAGCAGCACGGCAGGGTTTGGCTACACCTTC	CASSTAGFGYTF
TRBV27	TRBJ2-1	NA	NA	TGTGCCAGCAGTCCCCTCAGTCTTCCGATTGGGAGTAATGGGTTCTTC	CASSPLSLPIGSNGFF
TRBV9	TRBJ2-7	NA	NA	TGTGCCAGCAGCCCGGGAGAGGGGAAAGGATCCTACGAGCAGTACTTC	CASSPGEGKGSYEQYF
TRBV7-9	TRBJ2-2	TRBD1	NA	TGTGCCAGCAGCTTAGTCACAGGGGGCACCGGGGAGCTGTTTTTT	CASSLVTGGTGELFF
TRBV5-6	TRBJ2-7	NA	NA	TGTGCCAGCAGCTCGGCCGGTAAACAGGCAGCCGACGAGCAGTACTTC	CASSSAGKQAADEQYF
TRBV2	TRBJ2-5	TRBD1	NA	TGTGCCAGCAACAGGGGGCAAGAGACCCAGTACTTC	CASNRGQETQYF
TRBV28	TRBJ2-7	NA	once	TGTGCCAGCAGTCGGGACTCCCCCTACGAGCAGTACTTC	CASSRDSPYEQYF
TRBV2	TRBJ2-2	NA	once	TGTGCCAGCAGTGAAGGAGTAAGGGAGGTCTGGGGGGAGCTGTTTTTT	CASSEGVREVWGELFF
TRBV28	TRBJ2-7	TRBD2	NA	TGTGCCAGCAGTTTCCGTATTTTAGCGGGAGGACAGAGCTACGAGCAGTACTTC	CASSFRILAGGQSYEQYF
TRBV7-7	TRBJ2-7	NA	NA	TGTGCCAGCAGCTTACGACAGAACGGCGAGCAGTACTTC	CASSLRQNGEQYF
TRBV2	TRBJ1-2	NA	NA	TGTGCCAGCAGTGATTCAGGCTATGGCTACACCTTC	CASSDSGYGYTF
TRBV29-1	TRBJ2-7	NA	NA	TGCAGCGTTGGCCTAGCTGGTGAGCAGTACTTC	CSVGLAGEQYF
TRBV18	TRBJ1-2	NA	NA	TGTGCCAGCTCACCGCAAAGGACAAGCAACAACTATGGCTACACCTTC	CASSPQRTSNNYGYTF